This entry describes one TCR beta chain. cDNA carried unique molecular identifiers, and a universal primer site was added by template switching. One entry per CDR3 protein results from TCRdb running MiXCR on the 5' RACE reads. The data show under 300,000 distinct CDR3 sequences, with about 8.3% seen just once and less than 4% held by the top ten. The V end lost 6 bases, the J end lost 5 bases, and 14 bases lay between the germline ends. CDR3 size: 14 residues. Germline V gene sequence: CDR1 MNHNS, CDR2 SASEGT. These data belong to a study of identical twins. Separately, the same data were catalogued under a study of yellow fever vaccine responses in identical twins. That source reports: Twins reportedly appeared to share part of their vaccine T cell response while keeping part individual.

J is TRBJ2-1 and V is TRBV6-1, with D maybe TRBD1 (5 bases). Sequenced material: CD8+ T cells sorted from blood. The sequence derives from a woman in her late teens or twenties in good health. CDR3 amino acids: CASRRQGLHNEQFF. In DNA, the CDR3 is TGTGCCAGCAGGCGGCAGGGCTTGCACAATGAGCAGTTCTTC.